Listed below are T cell receptor beta chains from one sample, sequenced in a study of control samples from healthy donors and cancer patients. Produced via immunoSEQ multiplex PCR; TCRdb's table is partial and in-frame only. The sample shows 130,000 to 150,000 clones, approximately 91% of them seen only once. The specimen sequenced was blood. These receptors were collected from a woman aged 25 to 45 in good health. Each CDR3 is given without its conserved first and last residue.

TRBJ1-3 TRBV6-5 ASSRDREWNTIY
TRBJ2-1 TRBV7-2 ASSLNMGDEQF
TRBJ1-1 TRBV30 AYAEANTEAF
TRBJ2-5 TRBV25-1 ASSELAGKETQY
TRBJ1-2 TRBV5-1 ASSWRAGVPILANYGYT
TRBJ1-4 TRBV10-3 AISDYGEKLF
TRBJ1-5 TRBV5-1 ASSLVPDSNQPQH
TRBJ2-3 TRBV24-1 ATSDRGARDTQY
TRBJ1-1 TRBV29-1 SVPQGPNTEAF
TRBJ2-1 TRBV24-1 ATSGRADIDEQF
TRBJ1-5 TRBV15 ATSRSTGTYQPQH
TRBJ2-1 TRBV5-4 ASNLRRVNLPGYNEQF
TRBJ1-3 TRBV30 AWSVGTNTIY
TRBJ1-1 TRBV10-2 ASSPRTDGDTEAF
TRBJ1-6 TRBV28 ASSFPLSSYNSPLH
TRBJ1-6 TRBV9 ASSSGTSDNSPLH
TRBJ2-5 TRBV25-1 ASSAGTAVRETQY
TRBJ1-1 TRBV28 ASSSPGDVTEAF
TRBJ1-2 TRBV21-1 ASSSPPGGDYGYT
TRBJ2-1 TRBV9 ASSPREGGGGDNEQF
TRBJ1-2 TRBV30 AWIEGYGGYT
TRBJ1-4 TRBV7-8 ASSPSRGEKLF
TRBJ1-5 TRBV30 AWREKKGVSNQPQH
TRBJ2-7 TRBV6-5 ASRAPGTGPYEQY
TRBJ1-5 TRBV9 ASSGSDSSNQPQH
TRBJ2-2 TRBV15 ATSRVTRSGTGELF